These T cell receptor beta chains were read from a single sample in a study of blood T cell repertoires in COVID-19. Generated by immunoSEQ multiplex PCR, the TCRdb table keeps only in-frame clones and is missing some. The data hold 100,000 to 150,000 clones, with around 89% observed a single time. The specimen sequenced was peripheral blood. The origin of the receptors is an older man with active COVID-19. Both conserved end residues are part of each CDR3. Fields, in order: CDR3 protein, J gene, D gene, V gene. A D gene is named only where the DNA matches it firmly.

CAWRFSGSGELFF | TRBJ2-2 | TRBD2 | TRBV30
CASSGRPGTGSRAEAFF | TRBJ1-1 | TRBD1 | TRBV9
CASRPPFGLAGGPDTGELFF | TRBJ2-2 | . | TRBV21-1
CASSLTSGSSYNEQFF | TRBJ2-1 | TRBD2 | TRBV5-1
CASSVGGSYNEQFF | TRBJ2-1 | . | TRBV9
CSVEESKGRGAYNEQFF | TRBJ2-1 | . | TRBV29-1
CASSLVQGIRGQETQYF | TRBJ2-5 | . | TRBV5-6
CASSVGQGAVEKLFF | TRBJ1-4 | TRBD1 | TRBV9
CASSRGLAGVQETQYF | TRBJ2-5 | TRBD2 | TRBV19
CASSADTSSGNTIYF | TRBJ1-3 | . | TRBV7-9
CASSTDSYSNQPQHF | TRBJ1-5 | . | TRBV6-5
CASSFGGELFF | TRBJ2-2 | . | TRBV5-1
CASSPGTTYNEQFF | TRBJ2-1 | . | TRBV7-3
CASSPGERRTQYF | TRBJ2-3 | . | TRBV11-2
CASSLEKGAQPQHF | TRBJ1-5 | TRBD1 | TRBV7-2
CASTRGTSGRLGETQYF | TRBJ2-5 | TRBD2 | TRBV4-1
CASSDRGPYEQYF | TRBJ2-7 | TRBD1 | TRBV27
CASRGQLNQPQHF | TRBJ1-5 | TRBD1 | TRBV6-5
CASTSRGGSNQPQHF | TRBJ1-5 | . | TRBV2
CASSSSGLAGTQYF | TRBJ2-3 | TRBD2 | TRBV7-6
CASSNGLAGETQYF | TRBJ2-5 | TRBD2 | TRBV5-1
CATSESGQGSEKLFF | TRBJ1-4 | TRBD1 | TRBV24-1
CASSVEGAHEQFF | TRBJ2-1 | . | TRBV2